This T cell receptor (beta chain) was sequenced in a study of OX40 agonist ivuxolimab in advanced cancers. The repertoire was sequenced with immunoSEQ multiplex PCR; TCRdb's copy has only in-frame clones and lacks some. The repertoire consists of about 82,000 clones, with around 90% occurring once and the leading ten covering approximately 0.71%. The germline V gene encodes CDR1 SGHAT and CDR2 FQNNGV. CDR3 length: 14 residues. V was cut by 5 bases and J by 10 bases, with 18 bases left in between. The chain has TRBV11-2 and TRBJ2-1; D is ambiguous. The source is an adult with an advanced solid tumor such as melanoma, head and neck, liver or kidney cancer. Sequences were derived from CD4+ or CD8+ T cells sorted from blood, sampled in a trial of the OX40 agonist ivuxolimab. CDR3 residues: CASSPWADRLEQFF. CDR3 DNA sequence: TGTGCCAGCAGCCCCTGGGCAGATCGCCTGGAGCAGTTCTTC.